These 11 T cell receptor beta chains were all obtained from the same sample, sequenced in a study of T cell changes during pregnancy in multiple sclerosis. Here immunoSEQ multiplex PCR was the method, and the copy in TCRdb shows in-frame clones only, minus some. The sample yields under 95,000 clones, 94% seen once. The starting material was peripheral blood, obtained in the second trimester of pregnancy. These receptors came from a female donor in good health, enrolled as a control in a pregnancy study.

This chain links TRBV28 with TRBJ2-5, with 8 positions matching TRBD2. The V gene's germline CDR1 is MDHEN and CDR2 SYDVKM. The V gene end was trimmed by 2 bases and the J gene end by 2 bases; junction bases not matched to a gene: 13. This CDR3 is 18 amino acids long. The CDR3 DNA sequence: TGTGCCAGCAGTTTACCCGGCGGGGCGGGAGGTCTGCAAGAGACCCAGTACTTC. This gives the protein CASSLPGGAGGLQETQYF.

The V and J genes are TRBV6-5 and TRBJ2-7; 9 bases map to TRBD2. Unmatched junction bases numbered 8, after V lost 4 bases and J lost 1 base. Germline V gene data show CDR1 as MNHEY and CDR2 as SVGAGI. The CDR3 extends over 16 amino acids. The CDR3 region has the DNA TGTGCCAGCAGTTTCGGAGGACTAGCGTCTTCCTACGAGCAGTACTTC. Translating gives CASSFGGLASSYEQYF.

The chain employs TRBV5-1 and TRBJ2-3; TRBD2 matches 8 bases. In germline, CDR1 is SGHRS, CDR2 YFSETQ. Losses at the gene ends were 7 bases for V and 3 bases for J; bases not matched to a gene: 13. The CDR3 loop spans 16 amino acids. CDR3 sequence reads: CASGEVAGSHTDTQYF. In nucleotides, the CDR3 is TGCGCCAGCGGTGAGGTAGCGGGGTCCCATACAGATACGCAGTATTTT.

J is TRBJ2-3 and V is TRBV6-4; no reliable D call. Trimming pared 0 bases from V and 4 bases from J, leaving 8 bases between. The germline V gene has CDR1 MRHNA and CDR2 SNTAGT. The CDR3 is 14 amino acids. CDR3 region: CASSDSRFPDTQYF. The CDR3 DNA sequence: TGTGCCAGCAGTGACTCGAGATTTCCAGATACGCAGTATTTT.

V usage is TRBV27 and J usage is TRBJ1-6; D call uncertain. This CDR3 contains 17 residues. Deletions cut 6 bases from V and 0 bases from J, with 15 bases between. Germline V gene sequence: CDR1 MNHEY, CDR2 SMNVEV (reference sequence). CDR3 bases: TGTGCCAGCAGACTGAGGGCAGCCAGCTCCTATAATTCACCCCTCCACTTT. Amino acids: CASRLRAASSYNSPLHF.

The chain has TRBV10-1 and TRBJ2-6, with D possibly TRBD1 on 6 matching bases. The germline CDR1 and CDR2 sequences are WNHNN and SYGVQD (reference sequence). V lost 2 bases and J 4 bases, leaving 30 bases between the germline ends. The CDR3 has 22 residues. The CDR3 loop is CASSEKYKGSDRPPTGANVLTF. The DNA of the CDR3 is TGCGCCAGCAGTGAGAAATACAAGGGGTCTGACAGGCCACCGACCGGGGCCAACGTCCTGACTTTC.

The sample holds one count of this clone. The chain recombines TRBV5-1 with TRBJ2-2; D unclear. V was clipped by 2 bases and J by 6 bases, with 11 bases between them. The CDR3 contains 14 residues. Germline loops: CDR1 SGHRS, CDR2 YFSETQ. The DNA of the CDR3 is TGCGCCAGCAGCTTCAACTACCTGGCCGGGGAGCTGTTTTTT. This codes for CASSFNYLAGELFF.

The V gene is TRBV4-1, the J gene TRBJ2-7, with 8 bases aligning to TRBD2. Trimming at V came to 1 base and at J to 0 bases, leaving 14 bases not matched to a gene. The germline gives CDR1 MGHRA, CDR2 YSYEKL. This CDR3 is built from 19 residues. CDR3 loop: CASSQVYTGRGGSSYEQYF. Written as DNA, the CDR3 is TGCGCCAGCAGCCAAGTGTACACAGGGCGCGGGGGGAGCTCCTACGAGCAGTACTTC.

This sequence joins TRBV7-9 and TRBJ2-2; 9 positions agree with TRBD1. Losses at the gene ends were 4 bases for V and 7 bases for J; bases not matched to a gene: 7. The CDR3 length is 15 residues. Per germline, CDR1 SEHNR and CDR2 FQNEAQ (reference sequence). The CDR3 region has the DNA TGTGCCAGCAGCTCTCGGACAGGGGACATCGGGGAGCTGTTTTTT. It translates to CASSSRTGDIGELFF.

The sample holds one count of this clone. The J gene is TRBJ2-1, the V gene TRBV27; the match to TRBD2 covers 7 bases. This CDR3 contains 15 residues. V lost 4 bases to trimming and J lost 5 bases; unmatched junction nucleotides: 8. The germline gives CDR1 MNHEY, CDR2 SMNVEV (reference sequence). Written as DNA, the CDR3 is TGTGCCAGCAGTTCTCGGTGGGAGGGCCACAATGAGCAGTTCTTC. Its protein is CASSSRWEGHNEQFF.

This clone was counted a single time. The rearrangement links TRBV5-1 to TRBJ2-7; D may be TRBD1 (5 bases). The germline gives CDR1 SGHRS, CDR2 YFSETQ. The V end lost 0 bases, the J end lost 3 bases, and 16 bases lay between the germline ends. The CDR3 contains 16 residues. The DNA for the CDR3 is TGCGCCAGCAGCTTGGTGGTTCTCGGCGGACACTACGAGCAGTACTTC. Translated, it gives CASSLVVLGGHYEQYF.